This paragraph covers one T cell receptor (beta chain) sequence. This clonotype turned up a few times. This clone's antigen is unknown. The sample holds no much larger clone one base away, and base qualities are not on file. From the cysteine up to the phenylalanine, the CDR3 has a length of 12 residues. Only the CDR3 portion is preserved as DNA: 36 bases, with reading frame beginning at the first base. V and J are truncated by 6 bases and 4 bases respectively, leaving an intervening sequence of 9 bases. A patient counted as having stable hyperthyroidism if there was no progression to ophthalmopathy within 18 months of follow-up. Hyperthyroidism patients were newly diagnosed, were aged 18 to 65 years, and had a disease duration under 2 months. Anyone with other autoimmune diseases, uncontrolled infections, pregnancy or lactation was excluded from the study. Diagnosis was based on clinical symptoms, serum thyroxine, TRAb, thyroid ultrasound and orbital computed tomography. PBMCs were isolated from 8 to 10 ml of fresh peripheral blood by Ficoll-Paque density gradient centrifugation. Trizol reagent was used to extract the total RNA, and its quality was then checked on an Agilent 2100 Bioanalyzer.

TCR beta CDR3 regions were amplified from RNA transcripts for repertoire sequencing. A first-round RT-PCR used HTBI primers with the Qiagen OneStep RT-PCR kit, followed by a second-round multiplex PCR, size selection and purification. Libraries were sequenced paired-end with 100 bp reads on an Illumina HiSeq2000. Under the source paper's analysis protocol: SOAPnuke was used to process the reads, removing any read that contained adapters or uncalled bases, had a mean Phred below 15, or lacked an exact match to the constant primer or identifier. COPE v1.2.5 was used to merge the high-quality paired reads. Unique nucleotide sequences were defined as clonotypes and aligned to IMGT TRB V, D and J references using MiTCR v1.1. Only V-J combinations with frequency above 0.0001 were analysed, covering approximately 99% of repertoires. A TCR clonal expansion and chaos score per V-J combination was defined as the ratio of F50 clonal expansion to chaos observed in the TCRdist matrix. Welch's t-statistics and random forest were used to narrow the features down to 13 V-J combinations, which were then fed into a naive Bayes classifier. The similarity between thyroid and blood repertoires was quantified using the Morisita-Horn index. TCRdb itself trimmed the public reads at Q25 with fastp, ran MiXCR and retained productive beta chains. Every entry covers one CDR3 protein and lists the most common genes and DNA from its rows. These V and J calls rely on TCRdb rather than the paper's analysis. For this sample there are 600,000 to 650,000 distinct CDR3 sequences; around a fifth appear just once. The leading ten clones occupy more than 5.5% of the sample.

The sample belongs to a study of Graves' ophthalmopathy and Graves' hyperthyroidism (dated by TCRdb to between 2018 and 2020). Turning to the overall study: Peripheral blood was collected at initial diagnosis, prior to any treatment. The study used TCR beta repertoire signatures to distinguish Graves' ophthalmopathy from Graves' hyperthyroidism and to predict progression to ophthalmopathy. In total, around 130 blood samples were TCR-sequenced: under 45 ophthalmopathy, some 72 hyperthyroidism and 17 hyperthyroidism-to-ophthalmopathy patients. To explore V-J signatures that separate ophthalmopathy from hyperthyroidism, a discovery set of 95 to 100 patients was enrolled, consisting of about 45 with ophthalmopathy and about 60 with stable hyperthyroidism. The independent validation cohort included about 20 hyperthyroidism patients plus 17 patients who later progressed from hyperthyroidism to ophthalmopathy. In over five hyperthyroidism patients, T-cell repertoires of thyroid tissue and blood were compared. Once sampling was done, hyperthyroidism patients were given methimazole at a starting dose of 30 mg daily, while ophthalmopathy patients were given high-dose intravenous methylprednisolone. The 100 discovery patients were randomly split 7:3 into training and test sets. Results the study describes overall, beyond this receptor: No statistical method was used to set the sample size in advance, and the investigators knew which group each participant was assigned to. Most expanded thyroid clonotypes with frequency above 0.001 were also detected in blood, suggesting blood repertoires may reflect the thyroid immune response. Ophthalmopathy was separated from stable hyperthyroidism by the 13-signature model with about 90% sensitivity and 81% to 83% specificity in cross-validation and with 80%/75% in the test set. In validation, the model predicted ophthalmopathy progression with more than 55% sensitivity and around 72% specificity; 12 predicted patients were CT-confirmed with GO in a median of around 6.5 months.

This clonotype was sampled from a woman between 18 and 29 years old with stable Graves' hyperthyroidism. Some clones in this sample may be carry-over from other donors' samples. Donor details come from another sample of the same person, matched by shared clones. This sequence uses TRBV12-3 or TRBV12-4 and TRBJ1-2; a tentative D match to TRBD1 spans 6 bases. The sample was peripheral blood. The bases read TGTGCCAGCAGGCCGGGGGCCTATGGCTACACCTTC. The translation is CASRPGAYGYTF.